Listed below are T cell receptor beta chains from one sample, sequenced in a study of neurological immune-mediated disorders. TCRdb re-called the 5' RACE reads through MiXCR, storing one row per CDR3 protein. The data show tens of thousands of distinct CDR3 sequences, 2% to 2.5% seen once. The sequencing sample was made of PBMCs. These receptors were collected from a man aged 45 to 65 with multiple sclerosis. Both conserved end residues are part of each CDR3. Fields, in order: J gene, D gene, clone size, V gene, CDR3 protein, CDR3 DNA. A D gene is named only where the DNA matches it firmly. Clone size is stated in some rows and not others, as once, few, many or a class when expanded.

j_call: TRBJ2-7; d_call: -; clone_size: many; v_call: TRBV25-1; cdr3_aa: CASSEAGEQYF; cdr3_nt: TGTGCCAGCAGTGAGGCAGGGGAGCAGTACTTC
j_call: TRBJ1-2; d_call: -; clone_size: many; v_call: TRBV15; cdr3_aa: CATSGRGWGGYTF; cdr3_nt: TGTGCCACCAGCGGCAGGGGTTGGGGTGGCTACACCTTC
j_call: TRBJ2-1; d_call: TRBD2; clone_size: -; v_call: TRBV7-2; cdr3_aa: CASSWGRGALNEQFF; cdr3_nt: TGTGCCAGCAGCTGGGGGCGGGGGGCCTTAAATGAGCAGTTCTTC
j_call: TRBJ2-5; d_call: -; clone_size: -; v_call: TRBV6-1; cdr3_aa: CASTRTRTETQYF; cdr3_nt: TGTGCCAGCACTAGGACCCGGACGGAGACCCAGTACTTC
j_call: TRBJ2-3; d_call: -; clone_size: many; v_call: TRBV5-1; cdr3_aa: CASSLSGTPGHTDTQYF; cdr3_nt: TGCGCCAGCAGCTTATCCGGGACACCCGGCCACACAGATACGCAGTATTTT
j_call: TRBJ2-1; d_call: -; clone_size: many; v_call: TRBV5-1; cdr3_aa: CASSGYLSYNEQFF; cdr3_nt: TGCGCCAGCAGTGGCTACCTATCCTACAATGAGCAGTTCTTC
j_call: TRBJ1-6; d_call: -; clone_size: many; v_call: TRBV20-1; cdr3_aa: CSARMGGGIGSPLHF; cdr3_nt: TGCAGTGCTAGGATGGGCGGGGGGATAGGTTCACCCCTCCACTTT
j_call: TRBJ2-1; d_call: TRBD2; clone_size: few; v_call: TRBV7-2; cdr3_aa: CASSSQSSGGNEQFF; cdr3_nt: TGTGCCAGCAGTTCTCAATCTAGCGGGGGGAATGAGCAGTTCTTC
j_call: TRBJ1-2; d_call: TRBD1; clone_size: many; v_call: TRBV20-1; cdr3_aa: CSAAGDSRQPGYTF; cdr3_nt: TGCAGTGCTGCCGGGGACAGTAGGCAACCTGGCTACACCTTC
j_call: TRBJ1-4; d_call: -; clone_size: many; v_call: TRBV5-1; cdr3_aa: CASSLEGDTEKLFF; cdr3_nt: TGCGCCAGCAGCTTGGAGGGGGATACTGAAAAACTGTTTTTT
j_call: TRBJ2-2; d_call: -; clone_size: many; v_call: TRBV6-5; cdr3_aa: CASSYSGSTGELFF; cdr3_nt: TGTGCCAGCAGTTACTCGGGTTCCACCGGGGAGCTGTTTTTT
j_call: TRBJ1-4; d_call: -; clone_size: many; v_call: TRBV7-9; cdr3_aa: CASSTQRRAANEKLFF; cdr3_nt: TGTGCCAGCAGCACGCAACGCCGGGCCGCTAATGAAAAACTGTTTTTT
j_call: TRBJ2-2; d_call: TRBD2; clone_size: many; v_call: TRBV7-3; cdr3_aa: CASSPRGLAGGTGELFF; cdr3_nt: TGTGCCAGCAGCCCCAGGGGACTAGCGGGGGGCACCGGGGAGCTGTTTTTT
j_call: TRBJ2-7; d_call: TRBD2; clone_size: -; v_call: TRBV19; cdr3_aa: CASRTSGATYEQYF; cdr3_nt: TGTGCCAGTAGGACTAGCGGGGCAACCTACGAGCAGTACTTC
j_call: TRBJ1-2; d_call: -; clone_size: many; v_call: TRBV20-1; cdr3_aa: CSASDLGSGYTF; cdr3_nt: TGCAGTGCATCGGACCTTGGCTCTGGCTACACCTTC
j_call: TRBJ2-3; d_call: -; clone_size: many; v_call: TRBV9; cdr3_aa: CASSVNKWDTQYF; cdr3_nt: TGTGCCAGCAGCGTAAATAAATGGGATACGCAGTATTTT
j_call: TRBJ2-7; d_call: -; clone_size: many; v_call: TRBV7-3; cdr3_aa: CASSLNGGPAYEQYF; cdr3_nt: TGTGCCAGCAGCTTAAACGGGGGGCCCGCCTACGAGCAGTACTTC
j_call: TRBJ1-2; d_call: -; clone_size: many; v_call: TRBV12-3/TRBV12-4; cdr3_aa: CASSLAEGANYGYTF; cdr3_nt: TGTGCCAGCAGTTTAGCGGAGGGGGCTAACTATGGCTACACCTTC
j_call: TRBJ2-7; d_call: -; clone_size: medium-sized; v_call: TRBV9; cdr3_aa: CASSTTGKGEQYF; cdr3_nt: TGTGCCAGCAGTACAACAGGGAAGGGCGAGCAGTACTTC
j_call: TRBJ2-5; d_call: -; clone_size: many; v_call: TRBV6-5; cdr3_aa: CASSWYRDSTKETQYF; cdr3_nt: TGTGCCAGCAGTTGGTACCGGGACTCGACCAAAGAGACCCAGTACTTC
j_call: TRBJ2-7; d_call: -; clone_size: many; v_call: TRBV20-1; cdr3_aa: CSASGMTGQPPYEQYF; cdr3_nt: TGCAGTGCTAGTGGGATGACAGGCCAACCGCCCTACGAGCAGTACTTC
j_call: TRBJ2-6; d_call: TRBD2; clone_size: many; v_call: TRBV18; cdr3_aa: CASSPGRGAGANVLTF; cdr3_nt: TGTGCCAGCTCACCCGGTCGGGGGGCTGGGGCCAACGTCCTGACTTTC
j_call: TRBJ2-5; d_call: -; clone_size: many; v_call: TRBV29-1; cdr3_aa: CSVAEVLGETQYF; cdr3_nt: TGCAGCGTTGCCGAGGTGTTGGGAGAGACCCAGTACTTC
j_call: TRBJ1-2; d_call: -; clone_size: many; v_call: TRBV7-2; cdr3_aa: CASSLPPIYGYTF; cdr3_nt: TGTGCCAGCAGCTTGCCCCCCATCTATGGCTACACCTTC
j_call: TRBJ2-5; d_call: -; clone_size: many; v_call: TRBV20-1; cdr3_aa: CSANAPRQKPQETQYF; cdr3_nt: TGCAGTGCTAACGCCCCCAGACAGAAACCTCAAGAGACCCAGTACTTC
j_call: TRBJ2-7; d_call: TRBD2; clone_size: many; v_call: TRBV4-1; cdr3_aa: CASSQDHLAEHYEQYF; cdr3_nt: TGCGCCAGCAGCCAAGATCACCTAGCGGAGCACTACGAGCAGTACTTC
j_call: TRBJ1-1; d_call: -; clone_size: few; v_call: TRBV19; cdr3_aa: CASVRDDFRVNTEAFF; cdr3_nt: TGTGCCAGTGTACGGGACGACTTCAGGGTGAACACTGAAGCTTTCTTT
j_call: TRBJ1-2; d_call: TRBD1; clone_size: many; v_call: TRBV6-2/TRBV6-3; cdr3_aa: CASSPTTGRGYTF; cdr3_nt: TGTGCCAGCAGTCCAACGACAGGGAGAGGCTACACCTTC
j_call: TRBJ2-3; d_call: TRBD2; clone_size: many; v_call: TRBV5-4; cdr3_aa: CASSLAGANTDTQYF; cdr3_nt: TGTGCCAGCAGCTTAGCGGGGGCGAACACAGATACGCAGTATTTT
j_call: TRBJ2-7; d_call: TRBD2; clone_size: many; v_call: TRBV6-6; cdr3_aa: CASRPRGDRYEQYF; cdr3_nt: TGTGCCAGCAGACCTCGGGGGGATCGCTACGAGCAGTACTTC
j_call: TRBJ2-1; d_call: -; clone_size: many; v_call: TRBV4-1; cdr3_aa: CASSQESPGAAQINEQFF; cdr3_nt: TGCGCCAGCAGCCAAGAGTCCCCTGGAGCGGCCCAGATCAATGAGCAGTTCTTC
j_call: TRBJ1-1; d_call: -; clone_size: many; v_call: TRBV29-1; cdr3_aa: CSISAANTEAFF; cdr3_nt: TGCAGCATTAGTGCAGCCAACACTGAAGCTTTCTTT
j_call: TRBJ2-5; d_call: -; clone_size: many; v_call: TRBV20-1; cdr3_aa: CSARGKQGETQYF; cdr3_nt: TGCAGTGCTAGAGGGAAACAGGGAGAGACCCAGTACTTC
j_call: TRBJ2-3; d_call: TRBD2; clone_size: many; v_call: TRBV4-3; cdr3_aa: CASSRAGGHTQYF; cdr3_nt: TGCGCCAGCAGTCGAGCGGGGGGACATACGCAGTATTTT
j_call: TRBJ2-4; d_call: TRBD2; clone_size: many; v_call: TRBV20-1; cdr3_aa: CSAMTSGGTNIQYF; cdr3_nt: TGCAGTGCTATGACTAGCGGGGGGACAAACATTCAGTACTTC
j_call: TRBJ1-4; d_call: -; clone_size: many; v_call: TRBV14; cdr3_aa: CASSQGVDATNEKLFF; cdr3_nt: TGTGCCAGCAGCCAAGGCGTGGATGCAACTAATGAAAAACTGTTTTTT
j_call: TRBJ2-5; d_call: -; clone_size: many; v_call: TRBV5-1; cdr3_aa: CASSPGAAFQETQYF; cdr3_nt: TGCGCCAGCAGCCCCGGGGCAGCGTTTCAAGAGACCCAGTACTTC
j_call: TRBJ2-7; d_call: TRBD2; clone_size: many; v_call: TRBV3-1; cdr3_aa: CASSQGTSSYEQYF; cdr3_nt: TGTGCCAGCAGCCAAGGGACTAGCTCCTACGAGCAGTACTTC
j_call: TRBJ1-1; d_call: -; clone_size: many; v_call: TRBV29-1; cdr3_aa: CSALFLSSGAFF; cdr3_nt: TGCAGCGCTTTGTTTCTTTCTTCGGGAGCTTTCTTT
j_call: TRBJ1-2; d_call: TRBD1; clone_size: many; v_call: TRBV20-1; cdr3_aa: CSALGQGISNYGYTF; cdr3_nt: TGCAGTGCCTTAGGACAGGGGATATCTAACTATGGCTACACCTTC
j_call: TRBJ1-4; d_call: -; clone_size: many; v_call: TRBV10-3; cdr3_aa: CAISEVTNEKLFF; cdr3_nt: TGTGCCATCAGTGAGGTGACTAATGAAAAACTGTTTTTT
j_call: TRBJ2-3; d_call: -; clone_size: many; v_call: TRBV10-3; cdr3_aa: CASNAGTDTQYF; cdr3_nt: TGTGCCAGCAACGCCGGCACAGATACGCAGTATTTT
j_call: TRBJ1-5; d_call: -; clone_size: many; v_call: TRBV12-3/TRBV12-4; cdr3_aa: CASSLGESQPQHF; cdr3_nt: TGTGCCAGCAGTTTAGGGGAGAGTCAGCCCCAGCATTTT
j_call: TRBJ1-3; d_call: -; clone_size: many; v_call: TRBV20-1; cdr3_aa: CSAPPPGSSGNTIYF; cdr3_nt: TGCAGTGCGCCTCCCCCCGGGAGCTCTGGAAACACCATATATTTT
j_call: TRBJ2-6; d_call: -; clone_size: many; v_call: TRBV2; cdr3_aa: CASSERQISGANVLTF; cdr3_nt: TGTGCCAGCAGTGAAAGACAGATCTCTGGGGCCAACGTCCTGACTTTC
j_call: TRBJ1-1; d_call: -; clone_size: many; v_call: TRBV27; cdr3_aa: CASSRQGVSQGEAFF; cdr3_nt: TGTGCCAGCAGTAGGCAGGGAGTAAGTCAGGGTGAAGCTTTCTTT
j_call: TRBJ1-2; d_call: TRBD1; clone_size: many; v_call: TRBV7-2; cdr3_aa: CASSLPQGTYGYTF; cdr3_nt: TGTGCCAGCAGCTTACCACAGGGGACCTATGGCTACACCTTC
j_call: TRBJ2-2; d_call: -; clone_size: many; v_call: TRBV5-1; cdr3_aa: CASSLDLLRTGELFF; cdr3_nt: TGCGCCAGCAGCTTGGACCTTTTAAGAACCGGGGAGCTGTTTTTT
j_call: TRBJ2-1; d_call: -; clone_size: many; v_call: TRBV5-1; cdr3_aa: CASSLRGTNNEQFF; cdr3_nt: TGCGCCAGCAGCTTGAGGGGGACTAACAATGAGCAGTTCTTC
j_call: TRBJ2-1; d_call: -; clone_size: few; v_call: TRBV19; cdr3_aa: CASSISGANNEQFF; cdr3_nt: TGTGCCAGTAGTATTAGCGGTGCGAACAATGAGCAGTTCTTC
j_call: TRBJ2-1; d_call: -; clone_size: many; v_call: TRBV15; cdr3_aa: CATSRVLETEQFF; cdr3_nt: TGTGCCACCAGCAGAGTTCTTGAAACTGAGCAGTTCTTC
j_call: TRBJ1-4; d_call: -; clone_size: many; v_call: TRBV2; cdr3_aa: CASSEFEKLFF; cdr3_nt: TGTGCCAGCAGTGAATTTGAAAAACTGTTTTTT
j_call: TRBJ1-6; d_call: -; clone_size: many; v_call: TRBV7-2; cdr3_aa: CASSLNRAMALHF; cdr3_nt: TGTGCCAGCAGCTTAAACAGGGCGATGGCCCTCCACTTT
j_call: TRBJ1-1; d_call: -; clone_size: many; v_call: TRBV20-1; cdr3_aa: CSAWTPGLGAFF; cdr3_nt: TGCAGTGCTTGGACACCGGGGCTTGGAGCTTTCTTT
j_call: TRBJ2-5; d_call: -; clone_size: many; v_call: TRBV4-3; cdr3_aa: CASSQDRREETQYF; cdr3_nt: TGCGCCAGCAGCCAAGATCGGAGGGAAGAGACCCAGTACTTC